Presented here are 21 T cell receptor beta chains from one specimen sequenced in a study of cytomegalovirus exposure and HLA in healthy donors. 13 Jbeta primers and 60 Vbeta primers were used for the PCR. TCRdb keeps only in-frame clones here, not all; method: immunoSEQ multiplex PCR. The table lists some 200,000 clones, approximately 85% of them singletons. Material: PBMCs. These receptor sequences come from a girl aged 10 to 17 in good health and CMV-seropositive.

The V and J genes are TRBV6-1 and TRBJ2-5; 15 positions agree with TRBD2. The germline V gene has CDR1 MNHNS and CDR2 SASEGT. The V and J ends lost 4 bases and 5 bases, in that order; junction bases with no gene match: 8. The CDR3 has 17 amino acids. The CDR3 loop reads CASSGWTSGGAAETQYF. The CDR3 bases are TGTGCCAGCAGTGGATGGACTAGCGGGGGGGCAGCTGAGACCCAGTACTTC.

V gene TRBV5-1 combines with J gene TRBJ1-1; 7 bases line up with TRBD1. With V trimmed by 3 bases and J by 0 bases, 11 bases remained unmatched. In germline, CDR1 is SGHRS, CDR2 YFSETQ. The CDR3 is made up of 17 amino acids. CDR3: CASSSHQTGDLNTEAFF. CDR3 nucleotide sequence: TGCGCCAGCAGCTCCCATCAAACAGGGGACTTGAACACTGAAGCTTTCTTT.

The chain couples TRBV21-1 to TRBJ2-7; the D call in the table, TRBD1, was not verified against the DNA. TRBV21-1 is an annotated pseudogene. CDR3 size: 15 residues. DNA of the CDR3: TGTGCCAGCAGCAAATTAGGGGACAGGTCCTACGAGCAGTACTTC. This gives the protein CASSKLGDRSYEQYF.

This clone was recorded only once. V usage is TRBV5-8 and J usage is TRBJ2-7, with 10 bases lining up with TRBD2. The V and J ends lost 0 bases and 7 bases, in that order; junction bases with no gene match: 7. The CDR3 consists of 15 residues. Germline loops: CDR1 SGHTS, CDR2 YDEGEE. CDR3 sequence reads: CASSLVVAGGWEQYF. DNA for the CDR3: TGTGCCAGCAGCTTGGTGGTAGCGGGGGGTTGGGAGCAGTACTTC.

The chain links TRBV9 to TRBJ2-1; D is perhaps TRBD2 (5 bases). CDR3 size: 14 residues. Germline values: CDR1 SGDLS, CDR2 YYNGEE. The V end was cut by 4 bases, the J end by 5 bases, with 13 bases between. The CDR3 sequence is CASSLRGFNNEQFF. In DNA, the CDR3 is TGTGCCAGCAGCCTGCGCGGGTTCAACAATGAGCAGTTCTTC.

There are a few counts of this clone. This chain uses TRBV19 with TRBJ2-1; D gene unclear. There are 13 residues in the CDR3. Trimming took off 5 bases at V and 9 bases at J, with 14 bases between the two ends. In germline, CDR1 is LNHDA, CDR2 SQIVND (reference sequence). The CDR3 DNA sequence: TGTGCCAGTAGTCTTTCCCCCCCCGGTGAGCAGTTCTTC. Translation: CASSLSPPGEQFF.

This clone appeared a few times. The CDR3 protein is CASKGTGYYSNQPQHF. The DNA of the CDR3 is TGTGCCAGCAAAGGGACAGGGTATTATAGCAATCAGCCCCAGCATTTT. The rearrangement joins TRBV25-1 to TRBJ1-5; 9 bases align to TRBD1. CDR1 is MGHDK, CDR2 SYGVNS, per germline. With V trimmed by 7 bases and J by 0 bases, 7 bases remained unmatched. CDR3 length equals 16 residues.

This sequence joins TRBV6-6 and TRBJ2-7; 8 bases match TRBD1. The CDR3 loop spans 16 amino acids. In germline, CDR1 is MNHNY, CDR2 SVGAGI (reference sequence). Trimming removed 4 bases from V and 1 base from J; junction bases left unmatched: 9. The CDR3 loop is CASSSATGALSYEQYF. The CDR3 nucleotides are TGTGCCAGCAGTTCGGCGACAGGGGCTTTGTCCTACGAGCAGTACTTC.

CDR3 bases: TGTGCCAGCAGTATGGGACAGGGGATGGGGCAGCCCCAGCATTTT. It is translated as CASSMGQGMGQPQHF. The genes are TRBV6-6 and TRBJ1-5; 10 bases fit TRBD1. V was pared by 5 bases and J by 7 bases, with 8 bases of the junction left unmatched. This CDR3 is 15 amino acids long. Germline loops: CDR1 MNHNY, CDR2 SVGAGI (reference sequence).

V usage is TRBV29-1 and J usage is TRBJ1-1; 7 nucleotides align to TRBD1. J gave up 1 base and V 3 bases, and 8 bases lay outside the gene matches. The CDR3 has 15 residues. Germline V gene data show CDR1 as SQVTM and CDR2 as ANQGSEA. The CDR3 DNA reads TGCAGCGTTGATTCGGATAGACAGGGGAACACTGAAGCTTTCTTT. As protein: CSVDSDRQGNTEAFF. Combining the CDR3 with reference TRBV29-1 and TRBJ1-1 gives the whole variable domain SAVISQKPSRDICQRGTSLTIQCQVDSQVTMMFWYRQQPGQSLTLIATANQGSEATYESGFVIDKFPISRPNLTFSTLTVSNMSPEDSSIYLCSVDSDRQGNTEAFFGQGTRLTVV.

The rearrangement uses TRBV2 and TRBJ1-5; D remains unclear. CDR1 and CDR2 (germline): SNHLY, FYNNEI. Trimming cost V 7 bases and J 0 bases, with 22 bases left between them. The CDR3 is made up of 18 amino acids. Here the CDR3 DNA reads TGTGCCAGCAAGGGAGGGTCGGGTGGGGTTTATAGCAATCAGCCCCAGCATTTT. This gives the protein CASKGGSGGVYSNQPQHF.

V is TRBV5-4 and J is TRBJ1-3, with D unresolved. Between the trimmed V and J ends, which lost 4 bases and 0 bases, there was a span of 17 bases. Germline CDR1 and CDR2: SGHNT and YYREEE (reference sequence). There are 17 residues in the CDR3. CDR3 in amino acids: CASSREPEGRSGNTIYF. CDR3 DNA: TGTGCCAGCAGCCGGGAGCCCGAGGGCCGCTCTGGAAACACCATATATTTT. Looking up the rest from reference TRBV5-4 and TRBJ1-3 gives the full variable domain: ETGVTQSPTHLIKTRGQQVTLRCSSQSGHNTVSWYQQALGQGPQFIFQYYREEENGRGNFPPRFSGLQFPNYSSELNVNALELDDSALYLCASSREPEGRSGNTIYFGEGSWLTVV.

This chain joins TRBV7-2 and TRBJ1-2; 11 bases agree with TRBD1. The CDR3 sequence is 15 residues long. Germline-derived CDR1 and CDR2 are SGHTA and FQGNSA. V shed 4 bases and J 5 bases; nucleotides not matched to a gene: 6. The CDR3 loop is CASSSRTGGDYGYTF. CDR3 sequence (DNA): TGTGCCAGCAGCTCTCGGACAGGGGGCGATTATGGCTACACCTTC.

V gene TRBV5-6 combines with J gene TRBJ1-4; the D is unclear. In germline, CDR1 is SGHDT, CDR2 YYEEEE. V lost 0 bases and J lost 10, with 10 bases in between. This CDR3 region has 13 residues. The CDR3 DNA is TGTGCCAGCAGCTTGGTCGAAACTGGAAAACTGTTTTTT. As protein: CASSLVETGKLFF.

This clone has a handful of counts. The rearrangement joins TRBV4-1 to TRBJ1-5; maybe TRBD1 (6 bases). The CDR3 runs 16 residues. V lost 1 base, J lost 4 bases, and 14 bases lay in between. Looked up from germline, CDR1 is MGHRA and CDR2 is YSYEKL. As DNA, the CDR3 is TGCGCCAGCAGCCAAGGGACAGTGGGTTTTAATCAGCCCCAGCATTTT. It yields the protein CASSQGTVGFNQPQHF.

The chain has TRBV7-2 and TRBJ2-4; 7 nucleotides align to TRBD2. The CDR3 runs to 16 residues. Germline V CDR1 and CDR2: SGHTA, FQGNSA. V lost 3 bases, J lost 6 bases, and 11 bases stayed unmatched. In DNA, the CDR3 is TGTGCCAGCAGCTTTACTGGGGCGGGCGGGGGAAACATTCAGTACTTC. The encoded protein is CASSFTGAGGGNIQYF.

Details on this clone: The junction departs from the called germline gene at one end, perhaps through a read error. The V call is TRBV7-9, the J call TRBJ2-3; D perhaps matches TRBD2 (5 bases). This CDR3 contains 13 residues. Germline V lookup: CDR1 SEHNR, CDR2 FQNEAQ (reference sequence). CDR3 coding DNA: TGTTCCAGCAGCTTGGCGGGCAGGGATACGCAGTATTTT. Translating it yields CSSSLAGRDTQYF.

J is TRBJ2-2 and V is TRBV18; 9 nucleotides align to TRBD1. Germline V gives CDR1 KGHSH, CDR2 LQKENI. The CDR3 totals 17 residues. Unmatched junction bases numbered 11, after V lost 5 bases and J lost 4 bases. CDR3 DNA: TGTGCCAGCTCATGGTGGGCCGGGACAGGGTCCACCGGGGAGCTGTTTTTT. Translating gives CASSWWAGTGSTGELFF.

DNA for the CDR3: TGTGCCAGCAGCTTAGTAGTCGGAGGTGAGCAGTACTTC. Translating gives CASSLVVGGEQYF. This chain joins TRBV7-2 and TRBJ2-7; weak D call: TRBD2 (5 bases). Germline V gives CDR1 SGHTA, CDR2 FQGNSA. The ends were cut back, 1 base at V and 7 bases at J, with 11 bases in the middle. There are 13 residues in the CDR3.

This rearrangement joins TRBV5-1 to TRBJ2-3; 8 bases align to TRBD1. Germline values: CDR1 SGHRS, CDR2 YFSETQ. There are 16 residues in the CDR3. Trimming removed 0 bases from V and 1 base from J; junction bases left unmatched: 4. The CDR3 protein is CASSLGRGQGTDTQYF. The CDR3 nucleotides read TGCGCCAGCAGCTTGGGAAGGGGACAGGGCACAGATACGCAGTATTTT.

The CDR3 reads CASSGYGGTDTQYF. CDR3 bases: TGCGCCAGCAGCGGTTACGGAGGGACAGATACGCAGTATTTT. The rearrangement links TRBV5-1 to TRBJ2-3; TRBD2 might be the D (6 bases). This CDR3 region has 14 residues. Per the germline V gene, CDR1 is SGHRS and CDR2 is YFSETQ. The V and J ends lost 4 bases and 3 bases respectively, with 12 bases between them.